Sequencing of this T cell receptor beta chain was carried out in a study of shared clonotypes between healthy human individuals. Study findings and constraints: Generation probability values for non-shared clonotypes were lower than those for clonotypes shared by all four donors.

The ends were cut back, 0 bases at V and 2 bases at J, with 10 bases in the middle. There are 15 residues in the CDR3. Per germline, CDR1 LNHNV and CDR2 YYDKDF (reference sequence). With respect to this clone: What it binds is not known.

Deep-level settings were used for running the assay. Assay used: immunoSEQ multiplex PCR; TCRdb lists only in-frame clones, some missing. The table lists a few million clones, roughly 92% of them singletons, with under 0.15% in the top ten. The sample was naive CD4+ T cells sorted from blood. Subset of the sample: CD45RA+ positively selected. The chain uses TRBV15 and TRBJ1-2; no clear D. The sequence was obtained from a man younger than 35 in good health. The CDR3 bases are TGTGCCACCAGCAGAGATAGGGTAGGGAACTATGGCTACACCTTC. Its protein is CATSRDRVGNYGYTF.